This T cell receptor (beta chain) was retrieved from a study of radiotherapy plus CTLA-4 blockade in lung cancer. Across the whole study: Around 18% of enrolled patients responded objectively, and more than 25% had disease control.

V lost 5 bases to trimming and J lost 6 bases, with 13 bases between them. This CDR3 comprises 14 residues. Germline assignment: CDR1 SGHNT and CDR2 YENEEA. General study findings and limits: In blood, after radiotherapy plus ipilimumab, tumor-derived TCR clones expanded.

With respect to this clone: Its target is unknown.

Patients with chemo-refractory metastatic non-small-cell lung cancer received focal radiation plus CTLA-4 blockade with ipilimumab. Sequencing used immunoSEQ multiplex PCR; TCRdb keeps in-frame clones, though not all of them. Of 45,000 or so clones in the sample, 70% to 75% were seen once. The clonotype originates from a human donor with non-small cell lung cancer who had a complete response to radiotherapy plus ipilimumab. The starting material was peripheral blood, obtained from a patient treated with radiotherapy plus ipilimumab. The chain carries TRBV11-3 and TRBJ2-2; no firm D call. Written as DNA, the CDR3 is TGTGCCAGCAGCCTCGACTCGGTGTCCGGGGAGCTGTTTTTT. This sequence encodes CASSLDSVSGELFF.